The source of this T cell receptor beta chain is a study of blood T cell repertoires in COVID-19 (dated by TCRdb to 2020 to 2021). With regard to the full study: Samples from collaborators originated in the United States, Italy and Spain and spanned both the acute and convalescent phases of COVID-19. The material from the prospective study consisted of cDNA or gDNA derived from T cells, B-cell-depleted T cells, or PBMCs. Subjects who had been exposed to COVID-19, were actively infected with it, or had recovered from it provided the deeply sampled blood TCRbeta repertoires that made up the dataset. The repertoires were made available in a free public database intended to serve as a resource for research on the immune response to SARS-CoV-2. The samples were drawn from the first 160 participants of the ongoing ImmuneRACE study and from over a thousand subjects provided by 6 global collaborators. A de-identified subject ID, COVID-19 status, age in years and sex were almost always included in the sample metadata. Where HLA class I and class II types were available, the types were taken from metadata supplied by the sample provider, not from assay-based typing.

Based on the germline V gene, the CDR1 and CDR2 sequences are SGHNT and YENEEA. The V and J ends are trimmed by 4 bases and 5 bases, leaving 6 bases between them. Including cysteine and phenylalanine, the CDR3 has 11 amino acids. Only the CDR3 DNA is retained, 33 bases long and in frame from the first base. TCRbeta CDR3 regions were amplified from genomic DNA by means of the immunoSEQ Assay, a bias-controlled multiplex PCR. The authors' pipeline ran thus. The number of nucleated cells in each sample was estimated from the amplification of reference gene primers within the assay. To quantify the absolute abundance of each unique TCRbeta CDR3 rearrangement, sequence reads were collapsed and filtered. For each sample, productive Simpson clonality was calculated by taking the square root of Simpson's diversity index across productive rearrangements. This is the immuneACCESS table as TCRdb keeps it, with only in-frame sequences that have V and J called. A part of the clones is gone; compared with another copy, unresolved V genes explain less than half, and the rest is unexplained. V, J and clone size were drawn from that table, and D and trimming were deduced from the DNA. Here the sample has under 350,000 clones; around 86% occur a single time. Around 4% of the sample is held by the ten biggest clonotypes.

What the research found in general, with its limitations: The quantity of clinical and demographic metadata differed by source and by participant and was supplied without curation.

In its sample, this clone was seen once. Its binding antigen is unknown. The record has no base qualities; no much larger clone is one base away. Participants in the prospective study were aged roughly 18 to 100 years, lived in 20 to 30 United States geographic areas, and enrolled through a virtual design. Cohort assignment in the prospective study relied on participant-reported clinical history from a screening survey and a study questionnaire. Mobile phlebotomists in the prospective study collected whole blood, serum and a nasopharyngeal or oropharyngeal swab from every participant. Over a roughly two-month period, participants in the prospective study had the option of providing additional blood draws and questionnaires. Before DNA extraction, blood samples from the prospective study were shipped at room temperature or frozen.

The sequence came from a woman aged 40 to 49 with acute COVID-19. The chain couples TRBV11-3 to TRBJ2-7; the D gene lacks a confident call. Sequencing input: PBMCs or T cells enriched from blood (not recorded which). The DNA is TGTGCCAGCAGCTCCGTAGACGAGCAGTACTTC. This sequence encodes CASSSVDEQYF.